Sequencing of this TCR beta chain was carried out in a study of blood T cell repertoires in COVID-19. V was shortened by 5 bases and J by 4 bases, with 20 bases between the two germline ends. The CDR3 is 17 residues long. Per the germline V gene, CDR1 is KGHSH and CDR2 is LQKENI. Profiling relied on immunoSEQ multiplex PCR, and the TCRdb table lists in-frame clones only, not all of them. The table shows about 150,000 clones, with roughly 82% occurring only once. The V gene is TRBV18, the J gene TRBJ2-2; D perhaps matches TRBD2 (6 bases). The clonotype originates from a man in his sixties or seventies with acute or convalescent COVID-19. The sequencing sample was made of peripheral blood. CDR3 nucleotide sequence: TGTGCCAGCTCATACGAGACCGGGGGACTCCTCACCGGGGAGCTGTTTTTT. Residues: CASSYETGGLLTGELFF.